Sequencing of this TCR beta chain was carried out in a study of shared clonotypes between healthy human individuals. Study-wide findings and caveats: Sharing across a few donors was seen in roughly 5.2% of naive CD4 clonotypes.

CD45RO-negative, CCR7-positively selected cells formed the naive CD8 fraction, excluding terminally differentiated effector memory CD45RA+ cells. Remarks on this clone: Antigen specificity is unknown.

DNA at approximately 200 ng, 25,000 to 35,000 T cell genomes, went into sorted-subset replicate PCRs. Sequencing was performed with immunoSEQ multiplex PCR; in TCRdb, only in-frame clones are kept and a portion is missing. The data hold about 700,000 clones, with approximately 90% observed a single time. Sequencing was done on a sample of naive CD8+ T cells sorted from blood. The clonotype was recovered from a man aged 30-40 years in good health.

The CDR3 coding sequence is TGTGCCAGCAGCTTAAGGACAGGGGGCATCTACGAGCAGTACTTC. Its protein product is CASSLRTGGIYEQYF. V is TRBV9 and J is TRBJ2-7, with 11 bases fitting TRBD1. Germline lookup yields CDR1 SGDLS and CDR2 YYNGEE. V was pared by 4 bases and J by 3 bases, with 6 bases of the junction left unmatched. CDR3 length: 15 residues.